The 31 T cell receptor beta chains below were found in one sample sequenced in a study of shared clonotypes between healthy human individuals. TCRdb's copy holds only in-frame clones and misses some; the assay was immunoSEQ multiplex PCR. The data show 2.3 million or so clones, more than 80% seen once. Material: naive CD4+ T cells from PBMCs. Subset meaning: CD45RA+ positively selected. The receptors were sampled from a man between 18 and 29 years old in good health. Some clones in this sample may be carry-over from other donors' samples.

CDR3 DNA: TGCGCCAGCAGCCGACATGGGGGACTAGCGGGAGTCACCGGGGAGCTGTTTTTT. It encodes CASSRHGGLAGVTGELFF. This sequence joins TRBV4-1 and TRBJ2-2; 14 bases map to TRBD2. V lost 4 bases, J lost 4 bases, and 8 bases stayed unmatched. The V gene's germline CDR1 is MGHRA and CDR2 YSYEKL. The CDR3 is 18 residues long.

V usage is TRBV14 and J usage is TRBJ1-5; no clear D. The CDR3 totals 15 residues. Trimming stripped 1 base from V and 1 base from J, with 8 bases between. The germline CDR1 and CDR2 sequences are SGHDN and FVKESK. The CDR3 region is CASSQGGGSNQPQHF. The CDR3 DNA sequence: TGTGCCAGCAGCCAAGGAGGCGGCAGCAATCAGCCCCAGCATTTT.

The CDR3 protein is CASSPSHGEGYGYTF. In DNA, the CDR3 is TGTGCCAGCAGCCCCTCCCATGGCGAAGGGTATGGCTACACCTTC. V gene TRBV9 combines with J gene TRBJ1-2; no definite D call. Germline assignment: CDR1 SGDLS and CDR2 YYNGEE. The V and J ends lost 4 bases and 5 bases respectively, with 18 bases between them. This CDR3 is built from 15 residues.

This clone came up a few times. Other DNA sequences of this sample code for an identical CDR3. V is TRBV5-1 and J is TRBJ2-3, with D tentatively TRBD1 (5 bases). Germline-derived CDR1 and CDR2 are SGHRS and YFSETQ. Trimming removed 1 base at V and 2 bases at J, with 8 bases between. The CDR3 totals 14 residues. Here the CDR3 DNA reads TGCGCCAGCAGCTTGCAGGGCATCACAGATACGCAGTATTTT. This codes for CASSLQGITDTQYF.

The chain carries TRBV6-1 and TRBJ2-7; 7 bases are a match to TRBD2. This CDR3 contains 15 residues. Trimming cost V 10 bases and J 2 bases; bases outside gene matches: 14. Germline lookup yields CDR1 MNHNS and CDR2 SASEGT. The CDR3 nucleotides read TGTGCCACCAAAAACCCTCAGACTAGCACCTACGAGCAGTACTTC. Its translation is CATKNPQTSTYEQYF.

The rearrangement uses TRBV5-4 and TRBJ2-3; D not resolved. The CDR3 extends over 13 amino acids. With 3 bases removed from V and 4 bases from J, the gap between germline ends came to 9 bases. Germline CDR1 SGHNT, CDR2 YYREEE (reference sequence). The CDR3 loop is CASSSPEADTQYF. CDR3 nucleotides: TGTGCCAGCAGCTCGCCTGAGGCAGATACGCAGTATTTT.

Note on this clone: The same CDR3 arises from other DNA sequences in this sample as well. The genes are TRBV5-4 and TRBJ2-2; D is possibly TRBD1 (6 bases). V shed 4 bases and J shed 4 bases, with 8 bases lying between them. CDR1 is SGHNT and CDR2 is YYREEE in the germline V gene (reference sequence). The CDR3 runs 13 residues. The CDR3 region has the DNA TGTGCCAGCAGCCTGGACAGCACCGGGGAGCTGTTTTTT. This codes for CASSLDSTGELFF.

The chain carries TRBV7-2 and TRBJ2-2, with unresolved D. Germline CDR1 SGHTA, CDR2 FQGNSA. The V end was cut by 1 base, the J end by 2 bases, with 8 bases between. The CDR3 is 15 amino acids. The CDR3 region is CASSLVLVNTGELFF. In DNA form, the CDR3 reads TGTGCCAGCAGCTTAGTACTGGTAAACACCGGGGAGCTGTTTTTT.

The J gene is TRBJ2-7, the V gene TRBV4-1; no definite D call. The CDR3 sequence is 15 residues long. In germline, CDR1 is MGHRA, CDR2 YSYEKL. V was trimmed by 1 base and J by 0 bases, leaving 10 bases between them. The CDR3 nucleotides are TGCGCCAGCAGCCAAGGACTCCTGAGCTCCTACGAGCAGTACTTC. Its translation is CASSQGLLSSYEQYF.

With respect to this clone: This sample includes further DNA sequences coding for the same CDR3. The V and J genes are TRBV28 and TRBJ2-1; D is undetermined. With 8 bases removed from V and 1 base from J, the gap between germline ends came to 9 bases. The CDR3 loop spans 13 amino acids. Germline CDR1 reads MDHEN; CDR2 reads SYDVKM. CDR3 sequence reads: CASRGRSYNEQFF. CDR3 nucleotides: TGTGCCAGCCGAGGCCGGTCCTACAATGAGCAGTTCTTC.

V gene TRBV30 combines with J gene TRBJ1-2; 11 nucleotides match TRBD1. The trim removed 0 bases at V and 4 bases at J, leaving 7 bases unmatched. Germline V lookup: CDR1 GTSNPN, CDR2 SVGIG (reference sequence). This CDR3 has 16 residues. CDR3 nucleotide sequence: TGTGCCTGGAGTGTACACGGACAGGGGGCTGTCTATGGCTACACCTTC. Amino acids: CAWSVHGQGAVYGYTF. The whole variable domain, filled in from reference TRBV30 and TRBJ1-2, reads SQTIHQWPATLVQPVGSPLSLECTVEGTSNPNLYWYRQAAGRGLQLLFYSVGIGQISSEVPQNLSASRPQDRQFILSSKKLLLSDSGFYLCAWSVHGQGAVYGYTFGSGTRLTVV.

This chain uses TRBV28 with TRBJ1-5; D gene ambiguous. Trimming took off 5 bases at V and 9 bases at J, with 17 bases between the two ends. The CDR3 sequence is 14 residues long. From germline, CDR1 is MDHEN and CDR2 SYDVKM. In DNA form, the CDR3 reads TGTGCCAGCAGTCCCCCGGGCGGGCCGCGGCCCCAGCATTTT. Its protein product is CASSPPGGPRPQHF.

The chain combines TRBV4-1 with TRBJ2-3; the D gene is possibly TRBD2 (5 bases). Trimming removed 0 bases at V and 6 bases at J, with 7 bases between. This CDR3 region has 13 residues. Germline V gives CDR1 MGHRA, CDR2 YSYEKL. CDR3 sequence: CASSQEPGDTQYF. In nucleotides, the CDR3 is TGCGCCAGCAGCCAAGAACCGGGGGATACGCAGTATTTT.

The V gene is TRBV16, the J gene TRBJ2-1, with TRBD1 matching 8 bases. The CDR3 length is 15 residues. Unmatched junction bases numbered 4, after V lost 2 bases and J lost 4 bases. Germline CDR1 KGHSY, CDR2 FQNENV. CDR3 loop: CASSQGGTGYNEQFF. As DNA, the CDR3 is TGTGCCAGCAGCCAAGGAGGGACAGGATACAATGAGCAGTTCTTC.

The chain carries TRBV27 and TRBJ2-7, with 8 nucleotides matching TRBD2. From germline, CDR1 is MNHEY and CDR2 SMNVEV (reference sequence). J lost 0 bases, V lost 4 bases, and 17 bases had no gene match. This CDR3 has 19 residues. For the CDR3, the DNA is TGTGCCAGCAGTTCCCCCCTCCGGGCGCAGCGGGGGAGCTCCTACGAGCAGTACTTC. Protein product: CASSSPLRAQRGSSYEQYF.

The CDR3 protein is CASSLGGQGNYGYTF. CDR3 in DNA: TGTGCCAGCAGCTTGGGGGGACAGGGGAACTATGGCTACACCTTC. V and J are TRBV5-8 and TRBJ1-2, with TRBD1 identical over 10 bases. CDR1 and CDR2 from the germline V gene are SGHTS and YDEGEE. After removal of 0 bases from V and 2 bases from J, the junction contained 1 base not matched to a gene. This CDR3 spans 15 amino acids.

The V call is TRBV5-4, the J call TRBJ2-1, with TRBD1 as a possible D gene (6 bases). Trimming left V 2 bases short and J 0 bases short, with 12 bases between. This CDR3 has 16 residues. Germline CDR1 reads SGHNT; CDR2 reads YYREEE (reference sequence). CDR3 amino acids: CASSFPADSSYNEQFF. The CDR3 region has the DNA TGTGCCAGCAGCTTCCCAGCGGACAGCTCCTACAATGAGCAGTTCTTC.

CDR3 DNA sequence: TGTGCCAGCAGCTTACTGCGGAACAATGAGCAGTTCTTC. Translated, it gives CASSLLRNNEQFF. V usage is TRBV7-9 and J usage is TRBJ2-1; D unresolved. Germline CDR1 SEHNR, CDR2 FQNEAQ (reference sequence). V was trimmed by 2 bases and J by 5 bases, leaving 7 bases between them. This CDR3 has 13 amino acids. Variable domain in full (rest from reference TRBV7-9 and TRBJ2-1): DTGVSQNPRHKITKRGQNVTFRCDPISEHNRLYWYRQTLGQGPEFLTYFQNEAQLEKSRLLSDRFSAERPKGSFSTLEIQRTEQGDSAMYLCASSLLRNNEQFFGPGTRLTVL.

This clone occurred once. The chain links TRBV10-3 to TRBJ2-3; 8 bases fit TRBD2. In germline, CDR1 is ENHRY, CDR2 SYGVKD. This CDR3 has 17 residues. The ends lost 4 bases at V and 2 bases at J; junction bases unmatched: 11. The CDR3 coding sequence is TGTGCCATCAGTGGAGGAGAAGCGGGAGCAAACACAGATACGCAGTATTTT. This gives the protein CAISGGEAGANTDTQYF.

This clone was detected once. The genes are TRBV5-1 and TRBJ1-4; 7 nucleotides align to TRBD1. Germline V lookup: CDR1 SGHRS, CDR2 YFSETQ. V lost 4 bases to trimming and J lost 8 bases; unmatched junction nucleotides: 11. The CDR3 spans 15 residues. The CDR3 is CASSAAGDRAEKLFF. CDR3 DNA sequence: TGCGCCAGCAGCGCGGCCGGGGACAGAGCGGAAAAACTGTTTTTT. Filled out from reference TRBV5-1 and TRBJ1-4, the complete variable domain reads KAGVTQTPRYLIKTRGQQVTLSCSPISGHRSVSWYQQTPGQGLQFLFEYFSETQRNKGNFPGRFSGRQFSNSRSEMNVSTLELGDSALYLCASSAAGDRAEKLFFGSGTQLSVL.

This chain connects TRBV5-1 to TRBJ2-2; D gene unclear. Between the trimmed V and J ends, which lost 1 base and 1 base, there was a span of 8 bases. The CDR3 spans 15 residues. Germline V gives CDR1 SGHRS, CDR2 YFSETQ. The CDR3 coding sequence is TGCGCCAGCAGCTTGAAGACTTTGAACACCGGGGAGCTGTTTTTT. Residues: CASSLKTLNTGELFF.

A remark on this clone: Additional DNA sequences in this sample encode the identical CDR3. The chain has TRBV28 and TRBJ2-5, with D possibly being TRBD1 (6 bases). The V and J ends lost 5 bases and 4 bases respectively, with 11 bases between them. The CDR3 spans 13 residues. CDR1 is MDHEN and CDR2 is SYDVKM in the germline V gene. This CDR3 is CASSLGQPETQYF. The CDR3 DNA follows: TGTGCCAGCAGTCTAGGACAGCCAGAGACCCAGTACTTC.

This clone showed up just once. V gene TRBV4-1 combines with J gene TRBJ1-2; D might be TRBD1 (6 bases). The CDR3 consists of 14 residues. The ends were cut back, 0 bases at V and 3 bases at J, with 8 bases in the middle. Germline CDR1 MGHRA, CDR2 YSYEKL. CDR3 DNA sequence: TGCGCCAGCAGCCAAGATGGGGGCTACTATGGCTACACCTTC. Its protein product is CASSQDGGYYGYTF.

V gene TRBV5-1 combines with J gene TRBJ1-4; 7 positions agree with TRBD1. This CDR3 region has 15 residues. The V gene end was trimmed by 3 bases and the J gene end by 4 bases; junction bases not matched to a gene: 6. Germline loops: CDR1 SGHRS, CDR2 YFSETQ. CDR3 amino acids: CASSSLTGRNEKLFF. The CDR3 coding sequence is TGCGCCAGCAGCTCCCTGACAGGGCGTAATGAAAAACTGTTTTTT.

The chain uses TRBV7-9 and TRBJ2-1, with 8 positions matching TRBD2. The V segment lost 5 bases and the J segment 2 bases; nucleotides outside the gene matches: 8. CDR3 length: 16 residues. In germline, CDR1 is SEHNR, CDR2 FQNEAQ (reference sequence). The CDR3 nucleotides read TGTGCCAGCAGCAAGGCCCATAGCGGGACCTACAATGAGCAGTTCTTC. Its translation: CASSKAHSGTYNEQFF.

The table lists this clone with a count of one. The J gene is TRBJ1-5, the V gene TRBV19; D is unresolved. The CDR3 is made up of 19 amino acids. Germline CDR1 is LNHDA and CDR2 is SQIVND (reference sequence). The V end was cut by 5 bases, the J end by 0 bases, with 23 bases between. In DNA, the CDR3 is TGTGCCAGTAGTGGGGTCAGGAGGGAACGGGCTTATAGCAATCAGCCCCAGCATTTT. This encodes CASSGVRRERAYSNQPQHF.

The chain employs TRBV10-3 and TRBJ1-2; D gene unclear. V was cut by 6 bases and J by 2 bases, with 10 bases left in between. CDR1 is ENHRY and CDR2 is SYGVKD in the germline V gene. The CDR3 is made up of 13 amino acids. The CDR3 reads CAIREDGNYGYTF. The CDR3 nucleotides are TGTGCCATCAGGGAGGACGGGAACTATGGCTACACCTTC.

The rearrangement links TRBV5-4 to TRBJ2-2; 8 positions agree with TRBD1. CDR3 size: 15 residues. The V gene end was trimmed by 3 bases and the J gene end by 5 bases; junction bases not matched to a gene: 6. The germline gives CDR1 SGHNT, CDR2 YYREEE (reference sequence). CDR3 DNA: TGTGCCAGCAGCTCCCCGGACAGGGAAACCGGGGAGCTGTTTTTT. Its translation: CASSSPDRETGELFF.

The chain couples TRBV28 to TRBJ1-5; TRBD1 matches at 10 bases. V gave up 3 bases and J gave up 7 bases; unmatched junction bases: 6. In germline, CDR1 is MDHEN, CDR2 SYDVKM. The CDR3 is made up of 15 amino acids. In nucleotides, the CDR3 is TGTGCCAGCAGTTTCTCGACAGGGGGCAGCCAGCCCCAGCATTTT. It yields the protein CASSFSTGGSQPQHF. The full variable domain, its missing parts supplied by reference TRBV28 and TRBJ1-5, is DVKVTQSSRYLVKRTGEKVFLECVQDMDHENMFWYRQDPGLGLRLIYFSYDVKMKEKGDIPEGYSVSREKKERFSLILESASTNQTSMYLCASSFSTGGSQPQHFGDGTRLSIL.

As concerns this clone: Other DNA sequences in this sample translate to the same CDR3. The chain has TRBV30 and TRBJ2-1; D is unclear. The germline gives CDR1 GTSNPN, CDR2 SVGIG (reference sequence). CDR3 length: 12 residues. V was trimmed by 2 bases and J by 1 base, leaving 3 bases between them. DNA for the CDR3: TGTGCCTGGAGTCCGTCCTACAATGAGCAGTTCTTC. Protein sequence: CAWSPSYNEQFF.

CDR3 residues: CASSSLGYLGPLHF. The CDR3 region has the DNA TGTGCCAGCAGTTCCCTGGGATACTTGGGACCCCTCCACTTT. The chain is built from TRBV27 and TRBJ1-6; D remains unclear. In germline, CDR1 is MNHEY, CDR2 SMNVEV (reference sequence). Trimming stripped 4 bases from V and 12 bases from J, with 16 bases between. This CDR3 spans 14 amino acids.